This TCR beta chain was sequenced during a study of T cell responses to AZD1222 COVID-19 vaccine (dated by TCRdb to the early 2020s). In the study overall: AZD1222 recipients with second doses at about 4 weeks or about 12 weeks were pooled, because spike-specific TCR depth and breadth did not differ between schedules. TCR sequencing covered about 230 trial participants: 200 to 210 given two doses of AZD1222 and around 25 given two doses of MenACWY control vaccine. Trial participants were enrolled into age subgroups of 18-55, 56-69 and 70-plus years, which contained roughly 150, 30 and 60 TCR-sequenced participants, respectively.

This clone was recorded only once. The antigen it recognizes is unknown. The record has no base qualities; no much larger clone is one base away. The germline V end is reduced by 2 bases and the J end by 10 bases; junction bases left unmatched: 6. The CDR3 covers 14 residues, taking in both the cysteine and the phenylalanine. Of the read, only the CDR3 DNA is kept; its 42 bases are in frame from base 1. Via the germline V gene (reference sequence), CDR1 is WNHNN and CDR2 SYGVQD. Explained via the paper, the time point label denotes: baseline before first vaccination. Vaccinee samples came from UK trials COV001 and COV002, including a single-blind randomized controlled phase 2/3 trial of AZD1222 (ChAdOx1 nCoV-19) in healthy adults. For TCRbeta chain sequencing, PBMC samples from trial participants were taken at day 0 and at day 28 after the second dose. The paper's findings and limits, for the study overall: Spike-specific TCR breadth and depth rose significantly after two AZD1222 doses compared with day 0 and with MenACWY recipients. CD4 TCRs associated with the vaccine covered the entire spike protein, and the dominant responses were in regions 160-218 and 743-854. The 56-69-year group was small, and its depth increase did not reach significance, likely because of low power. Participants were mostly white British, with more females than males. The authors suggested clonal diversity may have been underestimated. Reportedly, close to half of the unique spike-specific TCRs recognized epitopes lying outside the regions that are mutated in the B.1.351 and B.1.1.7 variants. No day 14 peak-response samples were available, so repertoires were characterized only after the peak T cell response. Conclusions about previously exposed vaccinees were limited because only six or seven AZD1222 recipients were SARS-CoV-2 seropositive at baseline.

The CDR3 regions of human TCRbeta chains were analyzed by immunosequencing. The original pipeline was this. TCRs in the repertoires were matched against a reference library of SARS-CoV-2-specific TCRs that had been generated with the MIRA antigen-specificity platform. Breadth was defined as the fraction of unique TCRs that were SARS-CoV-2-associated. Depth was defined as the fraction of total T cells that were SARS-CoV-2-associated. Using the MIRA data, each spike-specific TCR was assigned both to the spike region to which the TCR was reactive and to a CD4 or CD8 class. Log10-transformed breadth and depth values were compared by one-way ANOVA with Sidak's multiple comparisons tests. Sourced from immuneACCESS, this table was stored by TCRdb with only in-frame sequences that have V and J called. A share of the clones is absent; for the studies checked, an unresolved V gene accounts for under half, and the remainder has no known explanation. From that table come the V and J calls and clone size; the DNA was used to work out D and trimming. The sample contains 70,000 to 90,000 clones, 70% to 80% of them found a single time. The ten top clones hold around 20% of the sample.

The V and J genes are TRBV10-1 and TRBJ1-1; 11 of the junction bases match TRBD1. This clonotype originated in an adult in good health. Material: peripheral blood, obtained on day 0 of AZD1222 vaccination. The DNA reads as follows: TGCGCCAGCAGTGAGCCTGGGACAGGGGGACGAGCTTTCTTT. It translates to CASSEPGTGGRAFF.